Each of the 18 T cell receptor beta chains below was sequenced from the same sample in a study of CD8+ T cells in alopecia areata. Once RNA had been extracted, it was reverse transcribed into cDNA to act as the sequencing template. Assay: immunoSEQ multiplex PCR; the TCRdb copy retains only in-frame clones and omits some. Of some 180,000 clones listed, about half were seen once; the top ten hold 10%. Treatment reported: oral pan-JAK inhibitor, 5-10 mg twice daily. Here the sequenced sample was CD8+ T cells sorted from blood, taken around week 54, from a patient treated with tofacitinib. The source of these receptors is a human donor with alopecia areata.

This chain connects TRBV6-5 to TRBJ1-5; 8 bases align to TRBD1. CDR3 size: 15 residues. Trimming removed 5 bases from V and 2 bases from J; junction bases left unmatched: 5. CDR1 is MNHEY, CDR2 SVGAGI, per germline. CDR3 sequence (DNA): TGTGCCAGCAGTCCAGACAGGGGTGGCAATCAGCCCCAGCATTTT. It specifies CASSPDRGGNQPQHF.

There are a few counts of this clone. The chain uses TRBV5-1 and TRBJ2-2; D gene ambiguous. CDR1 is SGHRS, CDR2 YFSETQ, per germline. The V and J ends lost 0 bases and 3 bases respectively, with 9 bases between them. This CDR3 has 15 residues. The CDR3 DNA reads TGCGCCAGCAGCTTGGGAGGCAGTCACACCGGGGAGCTGTTTTTT. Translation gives CASSLGGSHTGELFF.

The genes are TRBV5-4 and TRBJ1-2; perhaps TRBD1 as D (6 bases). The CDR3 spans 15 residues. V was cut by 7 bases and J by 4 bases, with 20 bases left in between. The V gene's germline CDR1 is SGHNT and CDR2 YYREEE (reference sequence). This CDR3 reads CASADHREGTYGYTF. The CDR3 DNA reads TGTGCCAGCGCGGATCACAGGGAGGGAACCTATGGCTACACCTTC. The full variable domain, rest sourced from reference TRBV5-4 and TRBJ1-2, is ETGVTQSPTHLIKTRGQQVTLRCSSQSGHNTVSWYQQALGQGPQFIFQYYREEENGRGNFPPRFSGLQFPNYSSELNVNALELDDSALYLCASADHREGTYGYTFGSGTRLTVV.

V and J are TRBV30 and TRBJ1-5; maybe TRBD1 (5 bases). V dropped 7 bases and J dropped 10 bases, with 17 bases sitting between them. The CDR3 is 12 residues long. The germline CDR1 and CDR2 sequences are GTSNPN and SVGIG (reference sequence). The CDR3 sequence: CAYDLGDLPQHF. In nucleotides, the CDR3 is TGTGCCTACGACTTGGGGGACCTACCCCAGCATTTT.

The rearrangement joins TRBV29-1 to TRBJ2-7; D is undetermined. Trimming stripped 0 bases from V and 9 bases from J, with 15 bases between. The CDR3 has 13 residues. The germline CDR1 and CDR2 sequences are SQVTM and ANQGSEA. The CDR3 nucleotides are TGCAGCGTTGAAGAAGGACCGCTATCGTGGCAGTACTTC. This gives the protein CSVEEGPLSWQYF.

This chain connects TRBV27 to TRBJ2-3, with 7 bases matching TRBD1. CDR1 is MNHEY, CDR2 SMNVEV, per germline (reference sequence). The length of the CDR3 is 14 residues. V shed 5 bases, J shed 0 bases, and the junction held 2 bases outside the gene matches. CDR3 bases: TGTGCCAGCAGTGACAGGGAGAGCACAGATACGCAGTATTTT. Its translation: CASSDRESTDTQYF.

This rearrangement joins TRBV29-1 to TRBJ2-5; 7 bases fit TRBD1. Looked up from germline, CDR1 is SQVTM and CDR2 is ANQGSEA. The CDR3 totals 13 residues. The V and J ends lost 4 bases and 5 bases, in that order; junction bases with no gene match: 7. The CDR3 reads CSVGQGDRETQYF. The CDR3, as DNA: TGCAGCGTTGGACAGGGTGATAGGGAGACCCAGTACTTC.

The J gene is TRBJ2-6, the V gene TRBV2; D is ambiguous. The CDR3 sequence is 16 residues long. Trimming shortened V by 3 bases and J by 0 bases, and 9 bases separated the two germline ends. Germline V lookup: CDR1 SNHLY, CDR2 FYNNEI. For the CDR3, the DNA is TGTGCCAGCAGTGATTACAGAAGCTCTGGGGCCAACGTCCTGACTTTC. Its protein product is CASSDYRSSGANVLTF.

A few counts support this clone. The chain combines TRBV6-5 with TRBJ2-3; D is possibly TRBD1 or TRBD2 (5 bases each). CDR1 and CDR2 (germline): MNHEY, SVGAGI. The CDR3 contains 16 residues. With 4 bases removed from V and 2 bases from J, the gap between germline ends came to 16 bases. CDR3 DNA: TGTGCCAGCAGTTCCCTGTGGGGGAGCTACACAGATACGCAGTATTTT. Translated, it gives CASSSLWGSYTDTQYF.

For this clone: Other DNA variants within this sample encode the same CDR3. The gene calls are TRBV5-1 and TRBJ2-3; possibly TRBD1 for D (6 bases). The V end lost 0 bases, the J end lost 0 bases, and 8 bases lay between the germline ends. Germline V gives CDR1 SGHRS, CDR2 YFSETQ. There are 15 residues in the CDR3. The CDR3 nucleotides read TGCGCCAGCAGCTTGGGGACAGCAAGCACAGATACGCAGTATTTT. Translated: CASSLGTASTDTQYF.

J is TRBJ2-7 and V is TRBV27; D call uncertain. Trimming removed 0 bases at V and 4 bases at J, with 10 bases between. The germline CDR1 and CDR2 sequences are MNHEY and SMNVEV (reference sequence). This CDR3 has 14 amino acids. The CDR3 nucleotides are TGTGCCAGCAGTTTATCGGCAGGCGGTTACGAGCAGTACTTC. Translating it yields CASSLSAGGYEQYF.

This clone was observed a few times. The CDR3 sequence: CASSPGSGGQETQYF. CDR3 DNA sequence: TGTGCCAGCAGCCCCGGATCAGGGGGCCAGGAGACCCAGTACTTC. This rearrangement joins TRBV7-3 to TRBJ2-5; 8 bases fit TRBD1. V dropped 5 bases and J dropped 5; count of bases not matched to a gene: 10. The CDR3 runs 15 residues. The germline V gene encodes CDR1 SGHTA and CDR2 FQGTGA.

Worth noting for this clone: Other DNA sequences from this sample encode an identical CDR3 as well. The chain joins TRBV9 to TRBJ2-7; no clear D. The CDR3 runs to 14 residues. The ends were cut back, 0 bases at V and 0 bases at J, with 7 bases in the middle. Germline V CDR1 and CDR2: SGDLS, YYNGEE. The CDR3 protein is CASSVASSSYEQYF. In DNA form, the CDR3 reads TGTGCCAGCAGCGTAGCGTCTAGCTCCTACGAGCAGTACTTC. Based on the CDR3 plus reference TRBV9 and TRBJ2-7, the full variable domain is DSGVTQTPKHLITATGQRVTLRCSPRSGDLSVYWYQQSLDQGLQFLIQYYNGEERAKGNILERFSAQQFPDLHSELNLSSLELGDSALYFCASSVASSSYEQYFGPGTRLTVT.

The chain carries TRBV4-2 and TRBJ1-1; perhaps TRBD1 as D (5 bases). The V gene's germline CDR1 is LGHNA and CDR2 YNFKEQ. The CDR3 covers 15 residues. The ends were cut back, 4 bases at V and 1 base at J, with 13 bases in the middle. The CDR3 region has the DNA TGTGCCAGCAGCCTATTCAGGGCGAAGAACACTGAAGCTTTCTTT. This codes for CASSLFRAKNTEAFF.

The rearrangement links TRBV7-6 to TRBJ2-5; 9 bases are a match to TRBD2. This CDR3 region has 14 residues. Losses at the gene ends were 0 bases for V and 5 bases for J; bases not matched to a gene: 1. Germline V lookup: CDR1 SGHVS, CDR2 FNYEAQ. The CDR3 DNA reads TGTGCCAGCAGCTTAGCGCGGGGGGGGGAGACCCAGTACTTC. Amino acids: CASSLARGGETQYF. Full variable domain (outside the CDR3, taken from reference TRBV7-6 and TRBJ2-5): GAGVSQSPRYKVTKRGQDVALRCDPISGHVSLYWYRQALGQGPEFLTYFNYEAQQDKSGLPNDRFSAERPEGSISTLTIQRTEQRDSAMYRCASSLARGGETQYFGPGTRLLVL.

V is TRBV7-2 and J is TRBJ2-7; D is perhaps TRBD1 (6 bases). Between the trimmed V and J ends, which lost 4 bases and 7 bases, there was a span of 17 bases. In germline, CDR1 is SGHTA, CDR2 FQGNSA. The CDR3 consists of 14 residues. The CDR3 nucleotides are TGTGCCAGCAGCTGGGACATCGATTTAGGAGAGCAGTACTTC. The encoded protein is CASSWDIDLGEQYF.

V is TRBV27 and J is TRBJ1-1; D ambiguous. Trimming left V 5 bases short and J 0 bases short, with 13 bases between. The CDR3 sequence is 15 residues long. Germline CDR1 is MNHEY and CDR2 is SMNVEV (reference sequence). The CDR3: CASSNPLGLNTEAFF. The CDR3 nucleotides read TGTGCCAGCAGTAACCCTTTGGGGTTGAACACTGAAGCTTTCTTT.

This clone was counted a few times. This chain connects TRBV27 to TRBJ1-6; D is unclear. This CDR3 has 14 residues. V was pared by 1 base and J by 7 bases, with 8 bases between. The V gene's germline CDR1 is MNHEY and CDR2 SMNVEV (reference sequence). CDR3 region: CASSLLGRNSPLHF. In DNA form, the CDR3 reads TGTGCCAGCAGTTTATTGGGGAGAAATTCACCCCTCCACTTT.